This note documents a single TCR beta chain sequence. From RNA transcripts, TCR beta CDR3 regions were amplified. HTBI primers were the set used in a first-round RT-PCR of the TCR CDR3. In TCRdb, the multiplex PCR reads were re-called with MiXCR into one record per CDR3 protein. The table records 500,000 or so distinct CDR3 sequences, roughly 18% of them present only once. This sample stems from a study of T cells in Graves' hyperthyroidism and ophthalmopathy. Trimming took 2 bases from V and 5 from J, leaving 7 bases between them. This CDR3 has 13 amino acids. The germline V gene has CDR1 LNHNV and CDR2 YYDKDF (reference sequence).

This receptor was taken from a young woman with Graves' ophthalmopathy. The sequenced sample was blood. The rearrangement joins TRBV15 to TRBJ2-1; D remains ambiguous. The CDR3 loop reads CATSRTRNNEQFF. Here the CDR3 DNA reads TGTGCCACCAGCAGAACAAGAAACAATGAGCAGTTCTTC. The whole variable domain, filled in from reference TRBV15 and TRBJ2-1, reads DAMVIQNPRYQVTQFGKPVTLSCSQTLNHNVMYWYQQKSSQAPKLLFHYYDKDFNNEADTPDNFQSRRPNTSFCFLDIRSPGLGDTAMYLCATSRTRNNEQFFGPGTRLTVL.